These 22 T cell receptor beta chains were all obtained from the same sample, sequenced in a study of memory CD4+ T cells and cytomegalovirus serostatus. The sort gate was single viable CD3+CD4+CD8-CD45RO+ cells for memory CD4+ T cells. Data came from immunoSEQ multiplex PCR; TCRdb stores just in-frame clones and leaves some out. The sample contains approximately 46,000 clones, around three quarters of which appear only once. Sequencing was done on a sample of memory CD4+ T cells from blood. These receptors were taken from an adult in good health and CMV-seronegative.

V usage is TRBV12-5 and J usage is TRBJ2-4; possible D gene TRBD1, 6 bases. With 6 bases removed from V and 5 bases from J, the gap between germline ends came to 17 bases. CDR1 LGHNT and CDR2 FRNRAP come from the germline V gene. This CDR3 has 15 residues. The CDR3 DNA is TGTGCTAGTGGGACACCCGGTGGGGGCCAAAACATTCAGTACTTC. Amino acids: CASGTPGGGQNIQYF.

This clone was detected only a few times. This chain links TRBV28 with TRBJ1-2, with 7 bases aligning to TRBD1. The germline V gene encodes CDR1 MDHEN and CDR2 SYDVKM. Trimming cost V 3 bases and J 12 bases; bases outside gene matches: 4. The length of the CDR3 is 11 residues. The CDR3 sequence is CASSLTGLNTF. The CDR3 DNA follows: TGTGCCAGCAGTTTGACAGGGTTGAACACCTTC.

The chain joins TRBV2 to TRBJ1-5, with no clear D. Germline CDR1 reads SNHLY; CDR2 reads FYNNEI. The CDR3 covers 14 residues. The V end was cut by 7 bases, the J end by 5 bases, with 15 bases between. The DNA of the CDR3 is TGTGCCAGCAATGAGGATGGATCGCATCAGCCCCAGCATTTT. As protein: CASNEDGSHQPQHF.

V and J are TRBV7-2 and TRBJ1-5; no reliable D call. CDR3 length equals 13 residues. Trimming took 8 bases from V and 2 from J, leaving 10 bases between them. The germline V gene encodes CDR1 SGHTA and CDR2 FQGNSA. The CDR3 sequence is CASGTSGNQPQHF. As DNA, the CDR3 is TGTGCCAGCGGAACGAGCGGCAATCAGCCCCAGCATTTT.

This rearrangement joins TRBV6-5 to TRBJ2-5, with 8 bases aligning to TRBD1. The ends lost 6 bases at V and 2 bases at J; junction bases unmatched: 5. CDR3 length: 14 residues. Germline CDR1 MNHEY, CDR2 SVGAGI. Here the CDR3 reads CASSWYRGQETQYF. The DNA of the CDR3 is TGTGCCAGCAGCTGGTACAGGGGGCAAGAGACCCAGTACTTC.

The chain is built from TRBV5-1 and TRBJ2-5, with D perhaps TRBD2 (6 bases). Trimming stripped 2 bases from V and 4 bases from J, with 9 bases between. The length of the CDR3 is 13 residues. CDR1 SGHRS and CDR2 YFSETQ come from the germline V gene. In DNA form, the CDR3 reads TGCGCCAGCAGCTTAAGAGCGGGAGAGACCCAGTACTTC. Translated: CASSLRAGETQYF. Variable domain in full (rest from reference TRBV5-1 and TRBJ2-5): KAGVTQTPRYLIKTRGQQVTLSCSPISGHRSVSWYQQTPGQGLQFLFEYFSETQRNKGNFPGRFSGRQFSNSRSEMNVSTLELGDSALYLCASSLRAGETQYFGPGTRLLVL.

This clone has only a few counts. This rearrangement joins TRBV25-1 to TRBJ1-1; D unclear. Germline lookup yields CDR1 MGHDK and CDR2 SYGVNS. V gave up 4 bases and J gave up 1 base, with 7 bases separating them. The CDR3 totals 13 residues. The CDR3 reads CASSVRKNTEAFF. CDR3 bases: TGTGCCAGCAGTGTTCGAAAGAACACTGAAGCTTTCTTT.

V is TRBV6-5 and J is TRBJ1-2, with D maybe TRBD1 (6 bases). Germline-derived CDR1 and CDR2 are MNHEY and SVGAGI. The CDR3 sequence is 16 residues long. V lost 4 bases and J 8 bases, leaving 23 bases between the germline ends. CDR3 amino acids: CASSLGGSYRARGYTF. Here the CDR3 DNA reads TGTGCCAGCAGTTTGGGGGGCTCGTACAGGGCTCGGGGCTACACCTTC.

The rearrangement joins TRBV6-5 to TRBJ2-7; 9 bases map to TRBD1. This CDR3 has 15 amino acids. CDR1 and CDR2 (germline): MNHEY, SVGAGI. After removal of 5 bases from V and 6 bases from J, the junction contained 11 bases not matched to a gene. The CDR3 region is CASSGTGTGTLEQYF. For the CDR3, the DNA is TGTGCCAGCAGTGGAACCGGGACAGGGACTCTCGAGCAGTACTTC.

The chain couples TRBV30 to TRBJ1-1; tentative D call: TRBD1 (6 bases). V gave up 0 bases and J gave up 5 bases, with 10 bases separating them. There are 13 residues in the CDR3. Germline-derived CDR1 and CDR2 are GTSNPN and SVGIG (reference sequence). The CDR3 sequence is CAWSVRGGTEAFF. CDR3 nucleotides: TGTGCCTGGAGTGTACGAGGGGGGACTGAAGCTTTCTTT.

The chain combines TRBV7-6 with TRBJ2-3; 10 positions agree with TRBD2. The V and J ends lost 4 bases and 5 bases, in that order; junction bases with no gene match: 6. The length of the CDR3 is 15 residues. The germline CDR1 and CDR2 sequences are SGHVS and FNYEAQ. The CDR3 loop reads CASSSSGRAVDTQYF. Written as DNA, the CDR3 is TGTGCCAGCAGCTCCAGCGGGAGGGCCGTAGATACGCAGTATTTT.

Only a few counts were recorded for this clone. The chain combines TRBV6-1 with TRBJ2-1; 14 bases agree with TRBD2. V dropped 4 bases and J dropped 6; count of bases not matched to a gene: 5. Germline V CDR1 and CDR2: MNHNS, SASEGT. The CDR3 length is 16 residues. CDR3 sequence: CASSGGLAGVVNEQFF. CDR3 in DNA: TGTGCCAGCAGTGGGGGACTAGCGGGAGTTGTCAATGAGCAGTTCTTC.

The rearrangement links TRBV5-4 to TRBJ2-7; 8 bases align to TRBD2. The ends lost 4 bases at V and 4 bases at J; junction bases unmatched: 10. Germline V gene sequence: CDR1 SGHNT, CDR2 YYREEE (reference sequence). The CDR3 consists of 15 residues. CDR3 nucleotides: TGTGCCAGCAGCCCGACCGGGACTAGATCTTACGAGCAGTACTTC. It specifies CASSPTGTRSYEQYF.

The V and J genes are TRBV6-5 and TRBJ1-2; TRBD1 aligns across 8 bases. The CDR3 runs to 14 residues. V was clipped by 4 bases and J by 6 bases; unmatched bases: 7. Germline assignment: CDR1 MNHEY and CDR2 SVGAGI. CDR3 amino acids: CASSSDRDIDGYTF. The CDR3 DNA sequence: TGTGCCAGCAGTTCGGACAGGGATATCGATGGCTACACCTTC.

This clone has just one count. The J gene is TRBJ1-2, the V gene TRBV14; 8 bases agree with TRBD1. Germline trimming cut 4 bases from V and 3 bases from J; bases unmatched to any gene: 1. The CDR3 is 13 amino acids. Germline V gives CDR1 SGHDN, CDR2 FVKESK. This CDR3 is CASSRDRYYGYTF. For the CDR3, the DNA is TGTGCCAGCAGCCGGGACAGGTACTATGGCTACACCTTC.

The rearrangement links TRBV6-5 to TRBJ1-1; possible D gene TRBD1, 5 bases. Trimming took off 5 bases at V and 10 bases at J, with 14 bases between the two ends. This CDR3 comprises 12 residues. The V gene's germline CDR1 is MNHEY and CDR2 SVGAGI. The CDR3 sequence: CASSTRTGGAFF. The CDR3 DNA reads TGTGCCAGCAGTACCCGGACCGGGGGAGCTTTCTTT.

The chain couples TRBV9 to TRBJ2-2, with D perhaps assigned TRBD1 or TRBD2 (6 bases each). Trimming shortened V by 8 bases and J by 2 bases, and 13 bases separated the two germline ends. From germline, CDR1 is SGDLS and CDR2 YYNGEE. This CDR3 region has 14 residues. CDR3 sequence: CASNRGDNTGELFF. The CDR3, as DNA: TGTGCCAGTAATAGGGGGGACAACACCGGGGAGCTGTTTTTT.

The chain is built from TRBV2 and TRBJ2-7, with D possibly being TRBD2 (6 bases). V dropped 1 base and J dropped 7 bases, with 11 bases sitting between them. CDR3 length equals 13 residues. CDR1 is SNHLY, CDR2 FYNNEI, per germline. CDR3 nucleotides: TGTGCCAGCAGTGAAGTCACACGGGGGGAGCAGTACTTC. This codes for CASSEVTRGEQYF. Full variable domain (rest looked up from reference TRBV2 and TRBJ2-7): EPEVTQTPSHQVTQMGQEVILRCVPISNHLYFYWYRQILGQKVEFLVSFYNNEISEKSEIFDDQFSVERPDGSNFTLKIRSTKLEDSAMYFCASSEVTRGEQYFGPGTRLTVT.

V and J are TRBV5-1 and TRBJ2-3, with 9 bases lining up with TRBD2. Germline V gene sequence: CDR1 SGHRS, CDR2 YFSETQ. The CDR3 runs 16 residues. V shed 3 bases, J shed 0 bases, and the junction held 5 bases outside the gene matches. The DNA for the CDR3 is TGCGCCAGCAGCTCTCCTAGCGGGGCTAGCACAGATACGCAGTATTTT. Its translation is CASSSPSGASTDTQYF.

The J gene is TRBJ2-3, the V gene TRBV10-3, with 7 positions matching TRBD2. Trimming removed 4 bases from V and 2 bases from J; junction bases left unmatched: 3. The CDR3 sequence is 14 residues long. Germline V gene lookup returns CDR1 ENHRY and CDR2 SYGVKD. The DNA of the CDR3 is TGTGCCATCAGTGGTAGCGGGTACACAGATACGCAGTATTTT. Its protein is CAISGSGYTDTQYF.

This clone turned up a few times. The CDR3 spells CASSLRQGSYGYTF. As DNA, the CDR3 is TGCGCCAGCAGCTTGAGACAGGGATCCTATGGCTACACCTTC. This chain links TRBV5-1 with TRBJ1-2; 7 bases line up with TRBD1. Trimming took 1 base from V and 4 from J; bases not matched to a gene: 4. This CDR3 has 14 residues. Germline-derived CDR1 and CDR2 are SGHRS and YFSETQ. Combining the CDR3 with reference TRBV5-1 and TRBJ1-2 gives the whole variable domain KAGVTQTPRYLIKTRGQQVTLSCSPISGHRSVSWYQQTPGQGLQFLFEYFSETQRNKGNFPGRFSGRQFSNSRSEMNVSTLELGDSALYLCASSLRQGSYGYTFGSGTRLTVV.

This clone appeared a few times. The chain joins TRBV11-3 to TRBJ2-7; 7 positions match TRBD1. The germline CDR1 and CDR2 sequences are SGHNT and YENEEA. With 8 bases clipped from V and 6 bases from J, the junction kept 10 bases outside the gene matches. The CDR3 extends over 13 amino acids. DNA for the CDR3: TGTGCCAGCCACAGAGGGGGCGGTTCCGAGCAGTACTTC. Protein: CASHRGGGSEQYF.